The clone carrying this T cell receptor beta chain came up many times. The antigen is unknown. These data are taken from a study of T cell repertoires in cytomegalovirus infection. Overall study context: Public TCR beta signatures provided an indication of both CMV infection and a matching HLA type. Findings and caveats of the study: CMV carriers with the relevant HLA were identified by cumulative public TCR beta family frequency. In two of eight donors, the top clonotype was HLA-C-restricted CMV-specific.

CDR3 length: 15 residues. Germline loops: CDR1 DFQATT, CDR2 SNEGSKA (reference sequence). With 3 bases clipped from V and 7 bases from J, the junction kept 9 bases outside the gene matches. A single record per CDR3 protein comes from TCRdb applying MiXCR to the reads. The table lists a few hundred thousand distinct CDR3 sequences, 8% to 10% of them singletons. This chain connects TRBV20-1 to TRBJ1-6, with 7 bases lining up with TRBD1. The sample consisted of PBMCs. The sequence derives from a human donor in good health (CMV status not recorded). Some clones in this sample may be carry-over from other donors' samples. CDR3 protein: CSAREPGQQNSPLHF. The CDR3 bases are TGCAGTGCTAGGGAGCCGGGACAGCAAAATTCACCCCTCCACTTT.